This T cell receptor (beta chain) derives from a study of Ad26.COV2.S vaccination and SARS-CoV-2 variants. Study details: The study gave Ad26.COV2.S intramuscularly, once or twice 56 days apart.

Treatment described: around 19 received Ad26.COV2.S at low or high dose, single or two shots; a few received placebo; per-sample allocation not given. Following the first vaccine or placebo injection, samples were taken on day 63. This Boston cohort included adults aged 18-55 years. Study-level points and caveats: Placebo recipients and vaccine recipients were similar in non-spike TCR breadth.

About this clone: What it binds is not known.

Assay used: immunoSEQ multiplex PCR; TCRdb lists only in-frame clones, some missing. The sample comprises about 680,000 clones, roughly nine tenths of which are singletons, and over 1.3% rests with the top ten. V dropped 4 bases and J dropped 7 bases, with 13 bases sitting between them. This CDR3 has 14 amino acids. The germline gives CDR1 MDHEN, CDR2 SYDVKM. The chain links TRBV28 to TRBJ2-2, with a possible D match to TRBD1 (6 bases). This receptor was obtained from a person between 18 and 59 years old who received the Ad26.COV2.S COVID-19 vaccine or a placebo. The sequencing used peripheral blood, collected in a trial of Ad26.COV2.S vaccine versus placebo. In nucleotides, the CDR3 is TGTGCCAGCAGTTCACAGGGATTACTCGGGGAGCTGTTTTTT. Translating it yields CASSSQGLLGELFF.